Listed below are T cell receptor beta chains from one sample, sequenced in a study of blood T cell repertoires in COVID-19. Libraries were prepared by immunoSEQ multiplex PCR; TCRdb keeps only in-frame clonotypes and omits some of them. The sample has hundreds of thousands of clones; over 75% are singletons. Sequencing was performed on PBMCs or T cells enriched from blood (not recorded which). The receptors derive from a woman in her thirties or forties who had recovered from COVID-19. Each CDR3 is given with its conserved first and last residue. D genes are given only for firm matches. Clone size is shown for a subset of rows, as once, few, many or a class of expanded clone.

V gene	J gene	clone size	D gene	CDR3 protein	CDR3 DNA
TRBV21-1	TRBJ2-1	once	NA	CASKKFMELAHKNEQFF	TGTGCCAGCAAAAAATTTATGGAACTAGCCCATAAAAATGAGCAGTTCTTC
TRBV7-9	TRBJ2-1	NA	TRBD2	CASSLAPSGGLNEQFF	TGTGCCAGCAGCTTAGCGCCAAGCGGGGGGCTCAATGAGCAGTTCTTC
TRBV2	TRBJ1-3	NA	NA	CASSEYVGNTIYF	TGTGCCAGCAGTGAATATGTGGGAAACACCATATATTTT
TRBV7-2	TRBJ2-1	NA	TRBD1	CASSLAQGASYNEQFF	TGTGCCAGCAGCTTAGCACAGGGGGCATCCTACAATGAGCAGTTCTTC
TRBV4-3	TRBJ2-7	NA	NA	CASSQDPLSSYEQYF	TGCGCCAGCAGCCAAGATCCCCTAAGCTCCTACGAGCAGTACTTC
TRBV24-1	TRBJ2-1	NA	NA	CATSAYADEQFF	TGTGCCACCAGTGCTTACGCGGATGAGCAGTTCTTC
TRBV7-8	TRBJ2-1	NA	TRBD2	CASSLALAGGVVNEQFF	TGTGCCAGCAGCTTAGCTCTAGCGGGGGGGGTGGTCAATGAGCAGTTCTTC
TRBV12-3/TRBV12-4	TRBJ2-3	NA	TRBD2	CASRPSGGDTQYF	TGTGCCAGCAGGCCTAGCGGGGGAGATACGCAGTATTTT
TRBV5-4	TRBJ2-5	NA	TRBD2	CASSPGLAGGIDETQYF	TGTGCCAGCAGCCCGGGACTAGCGGGGGGGATTGATGAGACCCAGTACTTC
TRBV5-1	TRBJ2-1	NA	NA	CASSSGRDYNEQFF	TGCGCCAGCAGCTCAGGACGGGACTACAATGAGCAGTTCTTC
TRBV29-1	TRBJ2-7	NA	NA	CSARQGGDYEQYF	TGCAGCGCTAGGCAGGGGGGAGACTACGAGCAGTACTTC
TRBV11-3	TRBJ2-7	NA	TRBD2	CASSLASGSYEQYF	TGTGCCAGCAGCTTAGCTAGCGGCTCCTACGAGCAGTACTTC
TRBV30	TRBJ2-7	NA	NA	CAWSVPQGLPYEQYF	TGTGCCTGGAGTGTTCCCCAGGGACTCCCCTACGAGCAGTACTTC
TRBV28	TRBJ2-6	NA	NA	CASRPGGPGANVLTF	TGTGCCAGCAGACCCGGGGGGCCTGGGGCCAACGTCCTGACTTTC
TRBV7-3	TRBJ2-1	NA	NA	CASSIMGGPYNEQFF	TGTGCCAGCAGCATTATGGGGGGACCTTACAATGAGCAGTTCTTC
TRBV6-1	TRBJ1-5	NA	TRBD1	CASYRGPNGNQPQHF	TGTGCCAGCTACAGGGGGCCCAACGGCAATCAGCCCCAGCATTTT
TRBV7-2	TRBJ2-1	NA	NA	CASSLVAGGYNEQFF	TGTGCCAGCAGCTTAGTGGCAGGGGGGTACAATGAGCAGTTCTTC
TRBV10-1	TRBJ2-3	NA	NA	CASSDPSEATDTQYF	TGCGCCAGCAGTGACCCTAGCGAGGCTACAGATACGCAGTATTTT
TRBV29-1	TRBJ2-2	NA	TRBD1	CSVGRTGGFGELFF	TGCAGCGTTGGGAGGACAGGGGGGTTCGGGGAGCTGTTTTTT
TRBV9	TRBJ1-2	NA	TRBD1	CASSARTGGGFGYGYTF	TGTGCCAGCAGCGCCCGAACAGGGGGTGGGTTTGGGTATGGCTACACCTTC
TRBV7-9	TRBJ1-1	NA	NA	CASSSLGHNTEAFF	TGTGCCAGCAGCAGTTTGGGCCACAACACTGAAGCTTTCTTT
TRBV7-2	TRBJ2-5	NA	TRBD2	CASSYSGGAETQYF	TGTGCCAGCAGCTATAGCGGGGGGGCAGAGACCCAGTACTTC
TRBV7-9	TRBJ2-5	NA	TRBD1	CASRPGTAQETQYF	TGTGCCAGCAGGCCCGGGACAGCGCAAGAGACCCAGTACTTC
TRBV5-1	TRBJ2-3	NA	NA	CASSLQGYTDTQYF	TGCGCCAGCAGCTTGCAGGGGTATACAGATACGCAGTATTTT
TRBV7-9	TRBJ1-2	NA	NA	CASSLKELGKIYGYTF	TGTGCCAGCAGCTTAAAGGAGCTCGGAAAAATATATGGCTACACCTTC
TRBV18	TRBJ2-1	NA	NA	CASSPGLNEQFF	TGTGCCAGCTCCCCGGGACTCAATGAGCAGTTCTTC
TRBV27	TRBJ2-1	NA	TRBD2	CASSSGSWNEQFF	TGTGCCAGCAGTAGCGGGAGTTGGAATGAGCAGTTCTTC
TRBV20-1	TRBJ1-1	NA	NA	CSASPTPPGVNTEAFF	TGCAGTGCTAGTCCGACACCCCCGGGGGTGAACACTGAAGCTTTCTTT
TRBV19	TRBJ2-1	NA	TRBD2	CASRRLAGGLSYNEQFF	TGTGCCAGTAGGAGACTAGCGGGAGGGCTTTCCTACAATGAGCAGTTCTTC
TRBV29-1	TRBJ1-2	NA	TRBD1	CSVFLQGARGYGYTF	TGCAGCGTTTTTCTACAGGGGGCGCGTGGCTATGGCTACACCTTC
TRBV3-1/TRBV3-2	TRBJ2-5	NA	TRBD2	CASSQDVSGVQETQYF	TGTGCCAGCAGCCAAGATGTCAGCGGGGTACAAGAGACCCAGTACTTC
TRBV18	TRBJ2-1	NA	TRBD2	CASSPGRGGRNNEQFF	TGTGCCAGCTCACCGGGTCGGGGGGGCCGAAACAATGAGCAGTTCTTC
TRBV7-6	TRBJ2-1	NA	TRBD2	CASSLVLAGVNEQFF	TGTGCCAGCAGCTTAGTACTAGCGGGGGTCAATGAGCAGTTCTTC
TRBV3-1/TRBV3-2	TRBJ2-2	NA	NA	CASSQAGVGGTGELFF	TGTGCCAGCAGCCAAGCCGGGGTGGGAGGTACCGGGGAGCTGTTTTTT
TRBV5-4	TRBJ1-2	once	NA	CASSLKATNYGYTF	TGTGCCAGCAGCTTGAAGGCGACAAACTATGGCTACACCTTC
TRBV7-2	TRBJ2-5	NA	TRBD2	CASSIGPVAGGQETQYF	TGTGCCAGCAGCATAGGTCCGGTAGCGGGGGGACAAGAGACCCAGTACTTC
TRBV5-1	TRBJ1-3	NA	NA	CASSLVAGSGNTIYF	TGCGCCAGCAGCTTGGTCGCAGGCTCTGGAAACACCATATATTTT
TRBV27	TRBJ2-1	once	NA	CASSTARQYNEQFF	TGTGCCAGCAGTACCGCCCGACAGTACAATGAGCAGTTCTTC
TRBV28	TRBJ2-4	NA	NA	CASSLTGEADIQYF	TGTGCCAGCAGTTTGACAGGCGAGGCGGACATTCAGTACTTC
TRBV28	TRBJ2-1	NA	NA	CASSLSGLSSYNEQFF	TGTGCCAGCAGTTTAAGCGGTTTGAGCTCCTACAATGAGCAGTTCTTC
TRBV5-6	TRBJ1-2	NA	NA	CASFMGGNYGYTF	TGTGCCAGCTTCATGGGGGGGAACTATGGCTACACCTTC
TRBV7-9	TRBJ2-6	NA	NA	CASSSTGSGANVLTF	TGTGCCAGCTCGAGTACAGGGTCGGGGGCCAACGTCCTGACTTTC
TRBV11-3	TRBJ2-1	NA	NA	CASSPGVQGSYNEQFF	TGTGCCAGCAGCCCCGGAGTCCAGGGATCCTACAATGAGCAGTTCTTC
TRBV9	TRBJ2-1	NA	TRBD1	CASSAPDRGPYNEQFF	TGTGCCAGCAGCGCCCCAGACAGGGGCCCCTACAATGAGCAGTTCTTC
TRBV7-3	TRBJ2-3	NA	TRBD2	CASSSGLAGADTQYF	TGTGCCAGCAGCTCTGGACTAGCGGGAGCAGATACGCAGTATTTT
TRBV28	TRBJ1-2	NA	NA	CASSLYTDLYGYTF	TGTGCCAGCAGTTTATACACAGACCTCTATGGCTACACCTTC
TRBV6-6	TRBJ2-7	NA	NA	CASRPGAGAYEQYF	TGTGCCAGCAGGCCGGGGGCGGGAGCTTACGAGCAGTACTTC
TRBV28	TRBJ2-5	NA	NA	CASGTGQETQYF	TGTGCCAGCGGAACAGGGCAAGAGACCCAGTACTTC
TRBV4-3	TRBJ2-3	NA	TRBD2	CASSQVLAGGLDTQYF	TGCGCCAGCAGCCAAGTACTAGCGGGAGGGCTGGATACGCAGTATTTT
TRBV11-1	TRBJ2-1	NA	NA	CATSAVRSSYNEQFF	TGTGCCACGTCCGCCGTGCGGAGCTCCTACAATGAGCAGTTCTTC
TRBV19	TRBJ1-1	NA	TRBD1	CASSIGQAVRTEAFF	TGTGCCAGTAGTATTGGACAGGCGGTACGAACTGAAGCTTTCTTT
TRBV7-2	TRBJ1-1	NA	NA	CASSLAAPRAFNTEAFF	TGTGCCAGCAGCTTAGCGGCCCCGCGGGCCTTTAACACTGAAGCTTTCTTT
TRBV4-3	TRBJ2-2	NA	TRBD2	CASSYGLAGGPTGELFF	TGCGCCAGCAGCTATGGACTAGCGGGAGGCCCTACCGGGGAGCTGTTTTTT
TRBV13	TRBJ2-1	few	TRBD2	CASSLALAGDNEQFF	TGTGCCAGCAGCTTGGCACTAGCGGGGGATAATGAGCAGTTCTTC
TRBV19	TRBJ2-4	NA	TRBD1	CASSIQTDRGRGNIQYF	TGTGCCAGTAGTATTCAAACGGACAGGGGGCGCGGAAACATTCAGTACTTC